The clone carrying this T cell receptor (beta chain) occurred many times. V lost 4 bases, J lost 1 base, and 5 bases stayed unmatched. The CDR3 runs 15 residues. The germline V gene has CDR1 SGDLS and CDR2 YYNGEE. This sample was included in a study of T cells in Graves' hyperthyroidism and ophthalmopathy. RNA transcripts served as the template for amplifying TCR beta CDR3 regions. A set of HTBI primers served as the primers for a first-round RT-PCR of the TCR CDR3. TCRdb ran MiXCR on the multiplex PCR reads and lists one entry per CDR3 protein. The repertoire consists of 600,000 to 750,000 distinct CDR3 sequences, with roughly 17% occurring once and the leading ten covering around 16%. The study excluded patients with uncontrolled infection, other autoimmune disease, pregnancy or lactation. Every diagnosis used clinical symptoms, serum thyroxine and TRAb, thyroid ultrasound and orbital computed tomography.

The clonotype comes from a man aged 45 to 65 with Graves' hyperthyroidism. The rearrangement links TRBV9 to TRBJ2-1, with 7 nucleotides matching TRBD2. Sequences were obtained from blood. The CDR3 coding sequence is TGTGCCAGCAGCTCCCGGGACTATTCCTACAATGAGCAGTTCTTC. Residues: CASSSRDYSYNEQFF.